This TCR beta chain was sequenced for a study of shared T cell receptors in the human thymus. Germline lookup yields CDR1 SEHNR and CDR2 FQNEAQ (reference sequence). The V segment lost 4 bases and the J segment 7 bases; nucleotides outside the gene matches: 4. This CDR3 has 13 amino acids. TCRdb keeps only in-frame clones here, not all; method: immunoSEQ multiplex PCR. The repertoire holds 640,000 or so clones, about 87% seen once, with under 0.01% in the top ten. These data were also reused for a study on human thymus T cells. As reported in that work: Thymic and blood repertoires seemed to show skewed V and J gene use.

The TCR sequence derives from a boy younger than two with a congenital heart defect. This chain joins TRBV7-9 and TRBJ2-1; TRBD1 matches 7 bases. Material: thymocytes. The chain's CDR3 is CASSSFRGNEQFF. CDR3 sequence (DNA): TGTGCCAGCAGCTCCTTCAGGGGGAATGAGCAGTTCTTC.